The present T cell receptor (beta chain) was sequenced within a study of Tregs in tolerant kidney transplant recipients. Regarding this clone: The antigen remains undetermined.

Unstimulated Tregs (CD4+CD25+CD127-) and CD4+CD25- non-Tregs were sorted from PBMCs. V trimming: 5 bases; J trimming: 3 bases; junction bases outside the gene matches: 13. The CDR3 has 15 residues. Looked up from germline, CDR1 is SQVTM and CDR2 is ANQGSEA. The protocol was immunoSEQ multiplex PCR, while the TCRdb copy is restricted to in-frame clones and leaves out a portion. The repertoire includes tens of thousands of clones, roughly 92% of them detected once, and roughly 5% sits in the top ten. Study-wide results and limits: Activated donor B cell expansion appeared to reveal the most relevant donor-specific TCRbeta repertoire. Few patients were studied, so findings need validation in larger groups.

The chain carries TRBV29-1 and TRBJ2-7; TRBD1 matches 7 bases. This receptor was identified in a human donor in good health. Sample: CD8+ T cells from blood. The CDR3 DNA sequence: TGCAGCGTTACCCGGGGCGACAGGGTCGTCTACGAGCAGTACTTC. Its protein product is CSVTRGDRVVYEQYF.